One and the same sample provided the 28 T cell receptor beta chains below, sequenced in a study of T-cell reconstitution after alpha-beta-depleted transplantation in children. Unique molecular identifiers featured in how the TCRbeta library was prepared. TCRdb recomputed calls from the PCR reads with MiXCR, one row per CDR3 protein. This sample has 98,000 or so distinct CDR3 sequences; 23% occur once, and the top ten carry about a fifth. The input for sequencing was PBMCs, taken before TCRalphabeta/CD19-depleted stem cell transplant. The receptor source for this set is a boy between 2 and 10 years old with acute lymphoblastic leukemia, due to receive a stem cell transplant.

In this sample, this clonotype turned up a few times. The rearrangement links TRBV6-1 to TRBJ2-7; TRBD2 aligns across 10 bases. The V segment lost 5 bases and the J segment 5 bases; nucleotides outside the gene matches: 3. In germline, CDR1 is MNHNS, CDR2 SASEGT. This CDR3 is 13 amino acids long. CDR3 residues: CASSPLAGNEQYF. The CDR3 DNA reads TGTGCCAGCAGTCCACTAGCGGGAAACGAGCAGTACTTC.

This clonotype was observed a handful of times. The chain has TRBV7-9 and TRBJ2-2; 7 nucleotides agree with TRBD2. With 4 bases clipped from V and 7 bases from J, the junction kept 12 bases outside the gene matches. CDR1 is SEHNR, CDR2 FQNEAQ, per germline (reference sequence). The CDR3 has 16 residues. The CDR3 loop reads CASSSWDYRTHGELFF. The CDR3 DNA is TGTGCCAGCAGCTCATGGGACTACCGGACCCACGGGGAGCTGTTTTTT.

The chain joins TRBV12-3 or TRBV12-4 to TRBJ2-1, with unresolved D. The CDR3 has 15 residues. V was shortened by 6 bases and J by 0 bases, with 12 bases between the two germline ends. The DNA for the CDR3 is TGTGCCAGCAGCTCCCAAGGCGGCTCCTACAATGAGCAGTTCTTC. Translated, it gives CASSSQGGSYNEQFF.

This clonotype showed up just a few times. The chain has TRBV12-3 or TRBV12-4 and TRBJ2-7; D is perhaps TRBD1 or TRBD2 (6 bases each). V was trimmed by 5 bases and J by 1 base, leaving 18 bases between them. The CDR3 spans 16 residues. The CDR3, as DNA: TGTGCCAGCAGTCCAAACACTGGGGGGCGTTCCTACGAGCAGTACTTC. Translating it yields CASSPNTGGRSYEQYF.

V and J are TRBV6-5 and TRBJ2-1; TRBD1 or TRBD2 may be the D gene (6 bases each). Trimming removed 4 bases from V and 2 bases from J, with 9 bases in between. CDR3 size: 14 residues. Germline lookup yields CDR1 MNHEY and CDR2 SVGAGI. The CDR3 reads CASSSGATYNEQFF. The CDR3 DNA follows: TGTGCCAGCAGTTCGGGGGCAACCTACAATGAGCAGTTCTTC.

This clonotype was seen at least ten times. The chain recombines TRBV7-9 with TRBJ1-2; D gene uncertain. The CDR3 extends over 13 amino acids. From germline, CDR1 is SEHNR and CDR2 FQNEAQ (reference sequence). V was clipped by 2 bases and J by 4 bases, with 8 bases between them. The CDR3: CASSLSQLYGYTF. The CDR3 DNA follows: TGTGCCAGCAGCTTATCACAGCTCTATGGCTACACCTTC. Drawing the rest from reference TRBV7-9 and TRBJ1-2, the complete variable domain is DTGVSQNPRHKITKRGQNVTFRCDPISEHNRLYWYRQTLGQGPEFLTYFQNEAQLEKSRLLSDRFSAERPKGSFSTLEIQRTEQGDSAMYLCASSLSQLYGYTFGSGTRLTVV.

The chain employs TRBV5-1 and TRBJ1-1; tentatively, D is TRBD1 (5 bases). The CDR3 length is 15 residues. The V end lost 2 bases, the J end lost 1 base, and 12 bases lay between the germline ends. The germline gives CDR1 SGHRS, CDR2 YFSETQ. CDR3 amino acids: CASSFSVDRNTEAFF. The DNA for the CDR3 is TGCGCCAGCAGCTTTTCGGTCGACAGGAACACTGAAGCTTTCTTT.

V gene TRBV5-5 combines with J gene TRBJ2-4; 7 bases are shared with TRBD1. Per germline, CDR1 SGHKS and CDR2 YYEKEE (reference sequence). V lost 2 bases, J lost 8 bases, and 4 bases stayed unmatched. This CDR3 spans 13 amino acids. This CDR3 reads CASSFQGEDIQYF. CDR3 nucleotide sequence: TGTGCCAGCAGCTTTCAGGGGGAAGACATTCAGTACTTC.

A word on this clonotype: A much larger clone sits a single nucleotide away, making a read error possible. No conserved phenylalanine or tryptophan is present at the end of the CDR3, so a read error is the likely explanation. The chain has TRBV28 and TRBJ1-3, with D hard to call. Trimming pared 0 bases from V and 5 bases from J, leaving 17 bases between. CDR3 length: 17 amino acids. From germline, CDR1 is MDHEN and CDR2 SYDVKM. The CDR3 bases are TGTGCCAGCAGTTTATGGGCTTCTACCATCTCGCGAAACACCATATATTTA. Protein: CASSLWASTISRNTIYL.

V and J are TRBV12-3 or TRBV12-4 and TRBJ1-1, with D unresolved. This CDR3 spans 14 amino acids. V lost 1 base to trimming and J lost 4 bases, with 10 bases between them. CDR3 residues: CASSLGGHGTEAFF. The DNA of the CDR3 is TGTGCCAGCAGTTTAGGTGGTCACGGCACTGAAGCTTTCTTT.

The chain carries TRBV9 and TRBJ1-1; D is perhaps TRBD1 (5 bases). The V and J ends lost 0 bases and 0 bases respectively, with 15 bases between them. Germline CDR1 reads SGDLS; CDR2 reads YYNGEE. The CDR3 length is 17 residues. CDR3 bases: TGTGCCAGCAGCGTAGGCGGGGCGGGACCCATGAACACTGAAGCTTTCTTT. Its protein is CASSVGGAGPMNTEAFF.

This clonotype has only a few counts. The chain employs TRBV11-1 and TRBJ2-6; no reliable D call. There are 19 residues in the CDR3. V was clipped by 5 bases and J by 0 bases, with 20 bases between them. Germline assignment: CDR1 SGHAT and CDR2 FQDESV (reference sequence). Here the CDR3 reads CASSPTTALIFSGANVLTF. The CDR3 nucleotides are TGTGCCAGCAGCCCTACAACAGCTTTAATATTCTCTGGGGCCAACGTCCTGACTTTC.

This clonotype was seen many times. The V and J genes are TRBV20-1 and TRBJ2-3, with 7 nucleotides matching TRBD1. The CDR3 has 13 amino acids. J lost 2 bases, V lost 5 bases, and 4 bases had no gene match. The V gene's germline CDR1 is DFQATT and CDR2 SNEGSKA (reference sequence). DNA of the CDR3: TGCAGTGCTCTCCAGGGGGACACAGATACGCAGTATTTT. This gives the protein CSALQGDTDTQYF.

This clonotype occurred many times. The J gene is TRBJ2-7, the V gene TRBV7-9; D might be TRBD2 (6 bases). Germline values: CDR1 SEHNR, CDR2 FQNEAQ (reference sequence). Trimming cost V 5 bases and J 0 bases, with 17 bases left between them. CDR3 length: 16 residues. The CDR3 here is CASSLRKEGSSYEQYF. The DNA of the CDR3 is TGTGCCAGCAGCCTCCGGAAGGAGGGGTCCTCCTACGAGCAGTACTTC.

A few counts support this clonotype. The chain employs TRBV9 and TRBJ1-2; possibly TRBD1 for D (5 bases). V gave up 0 bases and J gave up 8 bases, with 23 bases separating them. This CDR3 region has 17 residues. Germline values: CDR1 SGDLS, CDR2 YYNGEE. The DNA for the CDR3 is TGTGCCAGCAGCGTAGACAGCGGACAAGTCGCCGTAGGAGGCTACACCTTC. As protein: CASSVDSGQVAVGGYTF.

This clonotype came up a few times. The V gene is TRBV5-5, the J gene TRBJ2-1; D unclear. V was pared by 4 bases and J by 5 bases, with 13 bases between. This CDR3 spans 14 amino acids. CDR1 and CDR2 (germline): SGHKS, YYEKEE (reference sequence). For the CDR3, the DNA is TGTGCCAGCAGCGTCAGCTCTTCGGACAATGAGCAGTTCTTC. Protein sequence: CASSVSSSDNEQFF.

This chain connects TRBV7-2 to TRBJ2-1, with TRBD2 matching 9 bases. CDR3 length: 15 residues. The germline V gene encodes CDR1 SGHTA and CDR2 FQGNSA. With 5 bases clipped from V and 8 bases from J, the junction kept 10 bases outside the gene matches. CDR3 amino acids: CASSESGTSRDEQFF. DNA of the CDR3: TGTGCCAGCAGCGAATCCGGGACTAGCAGGGATGAGCAGTTCTTC.

This chain links TRBV27 with TRBJ1-2; maybe TRBD1 (5 bases). The V end was cut by 0 bases, the J end by 4 bases, with 9 bases between. Germline-derived CDR1 and CDR2 are MNHEY and SMNVEV (reference sequence). The CDR3 spans 14 residues. CDR3 sequence (DNA): TGTGCCAGCAGTTTATCGGGACTAGGCTATGGCTACACCTTC. Its protein product is CASSLSGLGYGYTF.

The sample holds a few counts of this clonotype. J is TRBJ1-5 and V is TRBV2, with D tentatively TRBD1 (6 bases). CDR1 is SNHLY, CDR2 FYNNEI, per germline. With 6 bases removed from V and 4 bases from J, the gap between germline ends came to 16 bases. The CDR3 is 15 amino acids. The CDR3 protein is CASSPLDRSNQPQHF. In DNA form, the CDR3 reads TGTGCCAGCAGCCCACTTGACAGGTCTAATCAGCCCCAGCATTTT.

The V call is TRBV27, the J call TRBJ2-7; 7 nucleotides align to TRBD1. Germline CDR1 and CDR2: MNHEY and SMNVEV (reference sequence). CDR3 size: 16 residues. V was pared by 6 bases and J by 3 bases, with 14 bases of the junction left unmatched. The CDR3: CASSPLRGTADYEQYF. The DNA for the CDR3 is TGTGCCAGCAGCCCCCTAAGAGGGACAGCAGACTACGAGCAGTACTTC.

A few counts support this clonotype. This chain links TRBV12-3 or TRBV12-4 with TRBJ1-2; D is ambiguous. The CDR3 extends over 11 amino acids. Trimming shortened V by 3 bases and J by 7 bases, and 6 bases separated the two germline ends. The CDR3, as DNA: TGTGCCAGCAGTTTTGGATCTGGCTACACCTTC. Translating gives CASSFGSGYTF.

The CDR3 sequence is CASSPLQGSPLHF. Here the CDR3 DNA reads TGTGCCAGCAGCCCGCTCCAAGGTTCACCCCTCCACTTT. V is TRBV12-3 or TRBV12-4 and J is TRBJ1-6; D is unresolved. CDR3 length: 13 residues. Trimming cost V 6 bases and J 9 bases, with 12 bases left between them.

The chain joins TRBV3-1 to TRBJ1-1; perhaps TRBD1 as D (6 bases). In germline, CDR1 is LGHDT, CDR2 YNNKEL (reference sequence). Between the trimmed V and J ends, which lost 5 bases and 4 bases, there was a span of 17 bases. The CDR3 length is 15 residues. The CDR3 region is CASSANGGHGTEAFF. CDR3 DNA: TGTGCCAGCAGCGCAAACGGGGGGCATGGCACTGAAGCTTTCTTT.

This clonotype was recorded at least ten times. The V and J genes are TRBV9 and TRBJ2-5; D gene ambiguous. Germline V CDR1 and CDR2: SGDLS, YYNGEE. This CDR3 is built from 17 residues. Trimming took off 0 bases at V and 0 bases at J, with 15 bases between the two ends. The chain's CDR3 is CASSVEGGGSYQETQYF. Here the CDR3 DNA reads TGTGCCAGCAGCGTAGAGGGCGGCGGATCATACCAAGAGACCCAGTACTTC.

This clonotype was observed many times. V and J are TRBV20-1 and TRBJ2-7; D is possibly TRBD1 or TRBD2 (5 bases each). The germline V and J ends were trimmed by 5 bases and 4 bases, with 18 bases remaining between them. CDR3 length: 14 amino acids. From germline, CDR1 is DFQATT and CDR2 SNEGSKA (reference sequence). CDR3 sequence: CSARDFEGLYEQYF. The DNA for the CDR3 is TGCAGTGCTCGCGACTTCGAGGGGTTGTACGAGCAGTACTTC.

V usage is TRBV15 and J usage is TRBJ2-7; TRBD2 aligns across 7 bases. CDR3 length: 15 residues. The germline gives CDR1 LNHNV, CDR2 YYDKDF (reference sequence). Trimming at V came to 7 bases and at J to 3 bases, leaving 12 bases not matched to a gene. CDR3 amino acids: CATNPGASGGYEQYF. CDR3 coding DNA: TGTGCCACCAACCCCGGGGCTAGCGGAGGCTACGAGCAGTACTTC.

This clonotype has more than one count but fewer than ten. The rearrangement joins TRBV20-1 to TRBJ2-3; D perhaps matches TRBD2 (5 bases). V was clipped by 6 bases and J by 2 bases, with 18 bases between them. The CDR3 sequence is 15 residues long. Per germline, CDR1 DFQATT and CDR2 SNEGSKA (reference sequence). DNA for the CDR3: TGCAGTGCCGCGAGACTATTGATGCACACAGATACGCAGTATTTT. Its translation is CSAARLLMHTDTQYF.

In this sample, this clonotype turned up a few times. This chain uses TRBV11-2 with TRBJ2-7, with TRBD2 matching 11 bases. The V gene end was trimmed by 0 bases and the J gene end by 2 bases; junction bases not matched to a gene: 12. CDR3 length equals 19 residues. Per germline, CDR1 SGHAT and CDR2 FQNNGV. Written as DNA, the CDR3 is TGTGCCAGCAGCTTAGATCCGGGACTAGCGGAGGGTGTGGCCTACGAGCAGTACTTC. Amino acid sequence: CASSLDPGLAEGVAYEQYF.